This TCR beta chain appears in the sequencing data of a study of T cell changes during pregnancy in multiple sclerosis (dated by TCRdb to the late 2010s). For context, the study as a whole: Changes in the T cell repertoire over the course of pregnancy were examined in this study in women with multiple sclerosis.

The CDR3 contains 12 residues, cysteine and phenylalanine counted. Here the CDR3 DNA is all that survives: 36 bases in frame from base 1. From the germline V gene, CDR1 is MNHEY and CDR2 is SVGAGI. V is clipped by 7 bases and J by 3 bases, and the sequence between their germline boundaries is 9 bases long. A word on this clone: Its antigen has not been determined. There are no base qualities to consult, and no much larger clone falls within one base.

Library prep was done by the immunoSEQ multiplex PCR assay. Drawn from immuneACCESS, this table holds only the in-frame rearrangements with V and J called that TCRdb kept. Clones are partly lost; checked studies trace under half to an unresolved V gene and leave the rest unexplained. The sample table records approximately 100,000 clones; 80% to 95% of these occur just once. The top ten clones comprise around 3.5% of the sample. This TCR was sampled from a female donor with multiple sclerosis, enrolled in a pregnancy study. The sample here was peripheral blood, taken after pregnancy. The rearrangement combines TRBV6-5 with TRBJ1-2, with the D gene call left open. CDR3 loop: CASTNGYYGYTF. The DNA sequence is TGTGCCAGCACCAATGGCTACTATGGCTACACCTTC.